These T cell receptor beta chains were read from a single sample in a study of OX40 agonist ivuxolimab in advanced cancers. Produced via immunoSEQ multiplex PCR; TCRdb's table is partial and in-frame only. The sample lists about 99,000 clones, more than 85% occurring once. The sequencing used CD4+ or CD8+ T cells sorted from blood, collected in a trial of the OX40 agonist ivuxolimab. These receptors were collected from an adult with an advanced solid tumor such as melanoma, head and neck, liver or kidney cancer. Each CDR3 is given with its conserved first and last residue. D genes are given only for firm matches. A clone size is listed for some rows: how often the clone was seen (once, few, many), or a class if it is expanded.

abundance,v_gene,d_gene,j_gene,CDR3nt,CDR3aa
-,TRBV5-4,-,TRBJ2-3,TGTGCCAGCAGCCCGCGAGGGGCTGGAGCAGGAGATACGCAGTATTTT,CASSPRGAGAGDTQYF
-,TRBV7-9,-,TRBJ1-4,TGTGCCAGCAGCTCGTGGGGCGCGGCTAATGAAAAACTGTTTTTT,CASSSWGAANEKLFF
-,TRBV29-1,-,TRBJ2-7,TGCAGCGCAACGGACAGTTACCACGAGCAGTACTTC,CSATDSYHEQYF
-,TRBV5-4,TRBD1,TRBJ1-1,TGTGCCAGCAGCCCAGGGGGGCAGACGAACACTGAAGCTTTCTTT,CASSPGGQTNTEAFF
-,TRBV10-3,TRBD2,TRBJ2-2,TGTGCCATCCGGGGTAGCGGGAGTCCCGGGGAGCTGTTTTTT,CAIRGSGSPGELFF
-,TRBV4-3,TRBD2,TRBJ2-2,TGCGCCAGCAGCCAAGGACTAGCGGGGATTGGAGAGCTGTTTTTT,CASSQGLAGIGELFF
-,TRBV27,TRBD1,TRBJ1-5,TGTGCCAGCAGAGGACAGGGGTTCAATCAGCCCCAGCATTTT,CASRGQGFNQPQHF
once,TRBV11-2,TRBD1,TRBJ2-5,TGTGCCAGCAGCTCAAGGACAGGGTTTGGGGAGACCCAGTACTTC,CASSSRTGFGETQYF
-,TRBV11-1,-,TRBJ1-5,TGTGCCAGCAGCAGGACAGACAATCAGCCCCAGCATTTT,CASSRTDNQPQHF
-,TRBV30,-,TRBJ2-6,TGTGCCTGGAGATACGGGAGTCGTACTGGGGCCAACGTCCTGACTTTC,CAWRYGSRTGANVLTF
few,TRBV4-1,TRBD2,TRBJ2-7,TGCGCCAGCAGCCAAGGACCGGCTAGCGGGAGAACCTACGAGCAGTACTTC,CASSQGPASGRTYEQYF
-,TRBV28,-,TRBJ1-1,TGTGCCAGCAGCGGGCCTAAAGCTTTCTTT,CASSGPKAFF
-,TRBV2,-,TRBJ2-5,TGTGCCAGCAGCCGAGCTAAAAGTAGCGGCCTCCAAGAGACCCAGTACTTC,CASSRAKSSGLQETQYF
-,TRBV11-2,-,TRBJ2-5,TGTGCCAGCAGCCTAGGAGGGGCCCAGTACTTC,CASSLGGAQYF
-,TRBV10-3,TRBD2,TRBJ2-5,TGTGCCATCAGACCGGGACTAGCGGAGAGTCAAGAGACCCAGTACTTC,CAIRPGLAESQETQYF
once,TRBV5-8,-,TRBJ2-5,TGTGCCAGCAGCACCGGGACACTCCAAGAGACCCAGTACTTC,CASSTGTLQETQYF
-,TRBV18,-,TRBJ2-7,TGTGCCAGCTCACCTTCCACAGAGACCTACGAGCAGTACTTC,CASSPSTETYEQYF
-,TRBV5-1,-,TRBJ1-3,TGCGCCAGCAGCTTTGATCAGGGAGCTGGAAACACCATATATTTT,CASSFDQGAGNTIYF
-,TRBV15,TRBD2,TRBJ2-3,TGTGCCACCAGCAGAGGAGGGGCGGGAGGTATAGATACGCAGTATTTT,CATSRGGAGGIDTQYF
-,TRBV5-1,-,TRBJ2-5,TGCGCCAGCAGCTTTGGGTCCGGGGAAGAGACCCAGTACTTC,CASSFGSGEETQYF